This entry lists 25 T cell receptor beta chains sequenced from one sample in a study of cytomegalovirus exposure and HLA in healthy donors. The primer mix had 60 Vbeta and 13 Jbeta primers. The method was immunoSEQ multiplex PCR; TCRdb's version includes in-frame clones alone and lacks a portion of them. The table includes about 180,000 clones, roughly 75% detected once. The material sequenced was PBMCs. All receptors derive from a young woman in good health and CMV-seronegative.

This rearrangement joins TRBV5-1 to TRBJ2-7, with 9 bases matching TRBD2. The CDR3 is made up of 15 amino acids. J gave up 5 bases and V 0 bases, and 6 bases lay outside the gene matches. Germline V gene lookup returns CDR1 SGHRS and CDR2 YFSETQ. CDR3 amino acids: CASSLDWRGGNEQYF. The DNA for the CDR3 is TGCGCCAGCAGCTTGGACTGGCGGGGGGGGAACGAGCAGTACTTC.

The chain carries TRBV14 and TRBJ1-2; unclear D gene. Germline V lookup: CDR1 SGHDN, CDR2 FVKESK. V lost 1 base and J 5 bases, leaving 17 bases between the germline ends. The length of the CDR3 is 16 residues. The DNA of the CDR3 is TGTGCCAGCAGCCAAGGGCAGTGGCCCAACGAATATGGCTACACCTTC. Protein product: CASSQGQWPNEYGYTF.

This chain links TRBV9 with TRBJ2-7; 7 bases are shared with TRBD2. The germline V gene has CDR1 SGDLS and CDR2 YYNGEE. Losses at the gene ends were 0 bases for V and 0 bases for J; bases not matched to a gene: 0. The CDR3 runs 14 residues. This CDR3 is CASSVGEGSYEQYF. The CDR3 bases are TGTGCCAGCAGCGTAGGGGAGGGCTCCTACGAGCAGTACTTC.

The V call is TRBV29-1, the J call TRBJ2-1; 9 bases match TRBD1. Trimming removed 6 bases from V and 8 bases from J; junction bases left unmatched: 8. CDR1 is SQVTM and CDR2 is ANQGSEA in the germline V gene. CDR3 length: 13 amino acids. In nucleotides, the CDR3 is TGCAGCGTCGAATCTGGACAGGGGTATGAGCAGTTCTTC. Protein sequence: CSVESGQGYEQFF.

The genes are TRBV2 and TRBJ1-3, with 9 bases fitting TRBD1. The junction had 10 bases not matched to a gene; V was cut back by 10 bases and J by 6 bases. CDR1 and CDR2 from the germline V gene are SNHLY and FYNNEI. This CDR3 is built from 14 residues. Here the CDR3 DNA reads TGTGCCACGCAGACCCGACAGGGGGTAAACACCATATATTTT. As protein: CATQTRQGVNTIYF.

The V gene is TRBV7-9, the J gene TRBJ1-2; D not resolved. The CDR3 consists of 14 residues. V dropped 1 base and J dropped 1 base, with 7 bases sitting between them. The germline CDR1 and CDR2 sequences are SEHNR and FQNEAQ (reference sequence). The CDR3 here is CASSLGSNNYGYTF. CDR3 DNA sequence: TGTGCCAGCAGCTTAGGATCTAATAACTATGGCTACACCTTC. The entire variable domain, with the rest obtained from reference TRBV7-9 and TRBJ1-2, is as follows: DTGVSQNPRHKITKRGQNVTFRCDPISEHNRLYWYRQTLGQGPEFLTYFQNEAQLEKSRLLSDRFSAERPKGSFSTLEIQRTEQGDSAMYLCASSLGSNNYGYTFGSGTRLTVV.

The chain carries TRBV5-1 and TRBJ1-1; D perhaps matches TRBD1 (5 bases). The CDR3 has 16 residues. Germline loops: CDR1 SGHRS, CDR2 YFSETQ. Trimming took off 1 base at V and 4 bases at J, with 17 bases between the two ends. In DNA form, the CDR3 reads TGCGCCAGCAGCTTGCCGTATGACAGTTTCACCACTGAAGCTTTCTTT. Its protein is CASSLPYDSFTTEAFF.

V is TRBV9 and J is TRBJ2-7, with 9 bases lining up with TRBD2. Trimming cost V 3 bases and J 1 base; bases outside gene matches: 11. Germline CDR1 is SGDLS and CDR2 is YYNGEE. The CDR3 is 17 amino acids. CDR3 DNA sequence: TGTGCCAGCAGCGCTTACCCGGTGGGACTAGCTTCCTACGAGCAGTACTTC. This gives the protein CASSAYPVGLASYEQYF.

The J gene is TRBJ2-3, the V gene TRBV9, with 12 bases fitting TRBD2. The CDR3 contains 15 residues. J was trimmed by 4 bases and V by 3 bases; bases with no gene match: 3. Germline V gene sequence: CDR1 SGDLS, CDR2 YYNGEE. In DNA form, the CDR3 reads TGTGCCAGCAGCGCTAGCGGGGGGGGTGCAGATACGCAGTATTTT. Translating it yields CASSASGGGADTQYF.

On this clone itself: The junction differs from germline at one of its ends, possibly a read error. The genes are TRBV6-6 and TRBJ2-7, with 8 nucleotides matching TRBD1. Looked up from germline, CDR1 is MNHNY and CDR2 is SVGAGI (reference sequence). The CDR3 is 12 residues long. The CDR3 reads CASSTHRTGTSF. The DNA of the CDR3 is TGTGCCAGCAGTACCCATCGGACAGGGACCAGCTTC.

In this sample, this clone turned up once. The CDR3 reads CASKVATAGTGELFF. The CDR3 DNA reads as TGCGCCAGCAAGGTCGCAACCGCGGGCACCGGGGAGCTGTTTTTT. The chain uses TRBV5-1 and TRBJ2-2, with D possibly being TRBD2 (5 bases). The length of the CDR3 is 15 residues. With 6 bases removed from V and 4 bases from J, the gap between germline ends came to 16 bases. The germline CDR1 and CDR2 sequences are SGHRS and YFSETQ.

The rearrangement joins TRBV7-9 to TRBJ1-1; 7 bases agree with TRBD1. This CDR3 has 13 amino acids. After removal of 5 bases from V and 8 bases from J, the junction contained 8 bases not matched to a gene. Per germline, CDR1 SEHNR and CDR2 FQNEAQ (reference sequence). The chain's CDR3 is CASSQGTENEAFF. In DNA form, the CDR3 reads TGTGCCAGCAGCCAGGGGACAGAGAACGAAGCTTTCTTT.

The chain is built from TRBV7-2 and TRBJ2-1; weak D call: TRBD1 (5 bases). In germline, CDR1 is SGHTA, CDR2 FQGNSA. The V end was cut by 3 bases, the J end by 9 bases, with 12 bases between. The CDR3 loop spans 13 amino acids. CDR3 in amino acids: CASSFGGAREQFF. In DNA, the CDR3 is TGTGCCAGCAGCTTCGGTGGGGCCCGTGAGCAGTTCTTC.

The rearrangement uses TRBV4-2 and TRBJ2-6; tentative D call: TRBD1 (5 bases). The V end was cut by 1 base, the J end by 4 bases, with 14 bases between. The CDR3 sequence is 17 residues long. The germline V gene encodes CDR1 LGHNA and CDR2 YNFKEQ. CDR3 nucleotide sequence: TGTGCCAGCAGCCAAGTCGGCAGGGCGAGGGGGGCCAACGTCCTGACTTTC. As protein: CASSQVGRARGANVLTF.

This chain links TRBV27 with TRBJ2-2; 9 nucleotides align to TRBD2. The CDR3 has 16 amino acids. The germline gives CDR1 MNHEY, CDR2 SMNVEV (reference sequence). The V and J ends lost 8 bases and 6 bases, in that order; junction bases with no gene match: 13. The CDR3 DNA follows: TGTGCCAGCCTGGTAGCGGGGGATGGGGTGTCCGGGGAGCTGTTTTTT. This gives the protein CASLVAGDGVSGELFF.

The genes are TRBV25-1 and TRBJ2-1; 7 bases line up with TRBD1. Germline CDR1 MGHDK, CDR2 SYGVNS. Trimming cost V 5 bases and J 5 bases; bases outside gene matches: 18. This CDR3 region has 18 residues. The DNA of the CDR3 is TGTGCCAGCAGTACCCGGACAGGTTTGGCGCGGAAAAACAATGAGCAGTTCTTC. As protein: CASSTRTGLARKNNEQFF.

The chain employs TRBV7-6 and TRBJ2-7, with 7 bases identical to TRBD1. CDR1 and CDR2 from the germline V gene are SGHVS and FNYEAQ. With V trimmed by 5 bases and J by 5 bases, 9 bases remained unmatched. This CDR3 region has 14 residues. The CDR3 region is CASSLGQVPDEQYF. The CDR3 DNA sequence: TGTGCCAGCAGCCTAGGACAGGTGCCCGACGAGCAGTACTTC.

J is TRBJ1-1 and V is TRBV2; 8 bases fit TRBD1. Losses at the gene ends were 6 bases for V and 4 bases for J; bases not matched to a gene: 4. Per germline, CDR1 SNHLY and CDR2 FYNNEI. The CDR3 is 13 residues long. CDR3 region: CASRTGVGTEAFF. The CDR3 DNA reads TGTGCCAGCAGGACAGGGGTGGGCACTGAAGCTTTCTTT. The variable domain in full, with the rest retrieved from reference TRBV2 and TRBJ1-1, is EPEVTQTPSHQVTQMGQEVILRCVPISNHLYFYWYRQILGQKVEFLVSFYNNEISEKSEIFDDQFSVERPDGSNFTLKIRSTKLEDSAMYFCASRTGVGTEAFFGQGTRLTVV.

The chain recombines TRBV27 with TRBJ1-6, with D possibly being TRBD1 (6 bases). Germline V CDR1 and CDR2: MNHEY, SMNVEV (reference sequence). The length of the CDR3 is 18 residues. V lost 4 bases to trimming and J lost 5 bases, with 21 bases between them. DNA of the CDR3: TGTGCCAGCAGTTCTCGGGGGGGCGGGGTTTCCAATAATTCACCCCTCCACTTT. Protein sequence: CASSSRGGGVSNNSPLHF.

J is TRBJ2-4 and V is TRBV18, with a weak D call TRBD2 (5 bases). This CDR3 has 14 residues. Germline values: CDR1 KGHSH, CDR2 LQKENI. V lost 1 base, J lost 5 bases, and 9 bases lay in between. The CDR3 sequence: CASSPRMGENIQYF. For the CDR3, the DNA is TGTGCCAGCTCACCACGTATGGGAGAAAACATTCAGTACTTC.

This clone was observed once. The chain employs TRBV19 and TRBJ2-2; 8 nucleotides agree with TRBD1. This CDR3 is built from 18 residues. V shed 3 bases and J 3 bases; nucleotides not matched to a gene: 12. The germline V gene has CDR1 LNHDA and CDR2 SQIVND (reference sequence). The CDR3 nucleotides are TGTGCCAGTAGTATCCCAGTCCAAGGCAGGGGGCACACCGGGGAGCTGTTTTTT. It encodes CASSIPVQGRGHTGELFF.

The J gene is TRBJ2-7, the V gene TRBV7-9; possible D gene TRBD1, 5 bases. CDR3 size: 11 residues. Trimming pared 8 bases from V and 9 bases from J, leaving 14 bases between. Germline loops: CDR1 SEHNR, CDR2 FQNEAQ (reference sequence). CDR3 in amino acids: CASSTVDGQYF. CDR3 nucleotides: TGTGCCAGCTCGACAGTGGACGGGCAGTACTTC.

The chain links TRBV6-5 to TRBJ1-2, with 8 bases aligning to TRBD1. The germline gives CDR1 MNHEY, CDR2 SVGAGI. This CDR3 is built from 13 residues. V shed 2 bases and J 5 bases; nucleotides not matched to a gene: 1. For the CDR3, the DNA is TGTGCCAGCAGTTACCAGGGGGCTTATGGCTACACCTTC. Translation gives CASSYQGAYGYTF.

In nucleotides, the CDR3 is TGTGCCAGCAGTTACTCGGCTACTTCTGAGGAGCAGTACTTC. Its protein product is CASSYSATSEEQYF. The chain couples TRBV6-5 to TRBJ2-5; D is uncertain. V shed 0 bases and J shed 11 bases, with 16 bases lying between them. Germline V gene sequence: CDR1 MNHEY, CDR2 SVGAGI. The CDR3 contains 14 residues.

The CDR3 DNA reads TGTGCCAGCAGCTGGACAGGAGACAATCAGCCCCAGCATTTT. It yields the protein CASSWTGDNQPQHF. The rearrangement links TRBV7-2 to TRBJ1-5, with 7 bases lining up with TRBD1. Germline V gene lookup returns CDR1 SGHTA and CDR2 FQGNSA. V gave up 4 bases and J gave up 3 bases; unmatched junction bases: 3. The CDR3 spans 14 residues.